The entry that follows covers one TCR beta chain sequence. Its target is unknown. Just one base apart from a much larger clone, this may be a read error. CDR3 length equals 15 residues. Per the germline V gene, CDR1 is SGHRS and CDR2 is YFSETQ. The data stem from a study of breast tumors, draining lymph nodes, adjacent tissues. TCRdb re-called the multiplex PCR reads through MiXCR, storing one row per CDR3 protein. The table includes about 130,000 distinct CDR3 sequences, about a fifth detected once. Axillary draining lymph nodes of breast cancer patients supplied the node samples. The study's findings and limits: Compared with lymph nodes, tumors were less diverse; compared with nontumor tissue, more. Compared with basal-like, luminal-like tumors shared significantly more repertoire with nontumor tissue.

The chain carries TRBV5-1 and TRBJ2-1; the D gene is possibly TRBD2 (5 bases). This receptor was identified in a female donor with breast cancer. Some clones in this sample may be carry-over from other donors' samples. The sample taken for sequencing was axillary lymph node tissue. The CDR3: CAGSLDPSPYNEQFF. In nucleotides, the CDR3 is TGCGCCGGCAGCTTGGATCCTAGCCCCTACAATGAGCAGTTCTTC.